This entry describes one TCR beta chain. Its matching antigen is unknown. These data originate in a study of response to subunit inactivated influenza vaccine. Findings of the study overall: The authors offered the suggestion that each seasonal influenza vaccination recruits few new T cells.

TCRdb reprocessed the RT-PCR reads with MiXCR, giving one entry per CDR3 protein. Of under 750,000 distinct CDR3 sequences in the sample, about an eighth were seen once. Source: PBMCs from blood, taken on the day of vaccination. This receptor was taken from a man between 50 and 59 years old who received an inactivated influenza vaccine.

Written as DNA, the CDR3 is TGTGCCAGCAGCTACCGACTAGCGGGAGGAAGGGAGACCCAGTACTTC. The encoded protein is CASSYRLAGGRETQYF. V usage is TRBV7-2 and J usage is TRBJ2-5, with 13 bases lining up with TRBD2. From germline, CDR1 is SGHTA and CDR2 FQGNSA. This CDR3 comprises 16 residues. V shed 4 bases, J shed 5 bases, and the junction held 7 bases outside the gene matches.